This T cell receptor (beta chain) was documented in a study of blood T cell repertoires in COVID-19. Study-level background: From T cells, B-cell-depleted T cells, or PBMCs came the material, which was cDNA or gDNA.

In the original processing: Reference gene primer amplification gave estimated nucleated cell counts. Sequencing was performed with immunoSEQ multiplex PCR; in TCRdb, only in-frame clones are kept and a portion is missing. D and trimming come from the DNA, and the V and J calls and clone size come from that table. The repertoire includes roughly 260,000 clones, approximately 86% of them detected once, and roughly 9.8% sits in the top ten. This sequence was found in a man aged 35-49 years who had recovered from COVID-19. The sample taken for sequencing was peripheral blood.

The CDR3, as DNA: TGTGCCAGCAGCCCCTCTGGCGGGAGCACAGATACGCAGTATTTT. It codes for CASSPSGGSTDTQYF. This chain links TRBV7-6 with TRBJ2-3; weak D call: TRBD2 (5 bases). The CDR3 is 15 amino acids. V dropped 5 bases and J dropped 0 bases, with 12 bases sitting between them. In germline, CDR1 is SGHVS, CDR2 FNYEAQ.